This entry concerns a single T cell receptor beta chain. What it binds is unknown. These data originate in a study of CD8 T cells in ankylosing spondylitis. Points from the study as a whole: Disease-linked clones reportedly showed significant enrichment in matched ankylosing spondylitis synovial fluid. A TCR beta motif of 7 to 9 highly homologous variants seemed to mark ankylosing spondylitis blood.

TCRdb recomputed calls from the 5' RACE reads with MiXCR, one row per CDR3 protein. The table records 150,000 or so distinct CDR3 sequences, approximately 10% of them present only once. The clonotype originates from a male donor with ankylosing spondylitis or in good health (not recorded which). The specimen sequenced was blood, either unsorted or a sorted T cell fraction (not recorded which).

The CDR3, as DNA: TGTGCCAGCAGCCAAGACCCCGGGGTAAGCTCCTACGAGCAGTACTTC. This translates into CASSQDPGVSSYEQYF. The chain is built from TRBV4-2 and TRBJ2-7, with D tentatively TRBD2 (5 bases). Trimming left V 0 bases short and J 0 bases short, with 12 bases between. CDR1 and CDR2 from the germline V gene are LGHNA and YNFKEQ. The CDR3 contains 16 residues.